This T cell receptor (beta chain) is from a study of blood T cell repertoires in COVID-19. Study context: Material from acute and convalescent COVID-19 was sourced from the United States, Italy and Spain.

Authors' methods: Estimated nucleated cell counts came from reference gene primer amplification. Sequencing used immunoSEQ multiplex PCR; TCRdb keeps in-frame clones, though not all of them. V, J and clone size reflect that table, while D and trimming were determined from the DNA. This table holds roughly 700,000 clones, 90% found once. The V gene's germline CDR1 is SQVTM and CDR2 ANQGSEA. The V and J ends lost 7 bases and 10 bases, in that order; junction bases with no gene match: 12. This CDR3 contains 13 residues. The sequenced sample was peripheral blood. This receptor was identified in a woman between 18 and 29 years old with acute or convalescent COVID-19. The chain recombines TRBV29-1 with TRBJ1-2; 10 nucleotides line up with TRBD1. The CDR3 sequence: CSAKRSGTGDYTF. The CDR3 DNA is TGCAGCGCCAAAAGGTCGGGGACAGGGGACTACACCTTC.